The sequence of this T cell receptor beta chain was determined in a study of graft-versus-host responses after intestinal transplantation. Across the whole study: Each recipient received anti-thymocyte globulin induction, then tacrolimus and steroids for around 3 years.

Repertoires were generated with immunoSEQ multiplex PCR, while TCRdb's copy carries only in-frame clones and drops some. The sample has about 98,000 clones, more than 70% seen once. V lost 3 bases and J lost 2; bases outside the gene matches: 2. Germline V gene lookup returns CDR1 LGHNA and CDR2 YNFKEQ. The CDR3 contains 16 residues. The sample in question was PBMCs, obtained 255 days after intestinal transplant. The clonotype was recovered from a human patient who received an intestinal transplant, so some T cells may come from the graft donor. The rearrangement uses TRBV4-2 and TRBJ2-3, with 13 bases identical to TRBD2. The DNA for the CDR3 is TGTGCCAGCAGCCAGACTAGCGGGGGGTCCACAGATACGCAGTATTTT. Its translation is CASSQTSGGSTDTQYF.